These 28 T cell receptor beta chains came from one sample sequenced in a study of cytomegalovirus exposure and HLA in healthy donors. The PCR made use of 60 Vbeta and 13 Jbeta primers. The protocol was immunoSEQ multiplex PCR, while the TCRdb copy is restricted to in-frame clones and leaves out a portion. The data show about 120,000 clones, roughly four fifths seen once. Sample: PBMCs. The receptors here all came from a male donor in good health and CMV-seropositive.

V gene TRBV2 combines with J gene TRBJ2-5; D perhaps matches TRBD2 (5 bases). Germline V gives CDR1 SNHLY, CDR2 FYNNEI. This CDR3 has 13 amino acids. V was clipped by 7 bases and J by 2 bases, with 11 bases between them. CDR3 nucleotide sequence: TGTGCCAGCACCCCCCGGAGGCAAGAGACCCAGTACTTC. Its translation: CASTPRRQETQYF.

The chain links TRBV15 to TRBJ2-1; TRBD1 agrees at 7 bases. J was trimmed by 0 bases and V by 5 bases; bases with no gene match: 4. The CDR3 sequence is 15 residues long. The germline V gene encodes CDR1 LNHNV and CDR2 YYDKDF (reference sequence). CDR3 loop: CATSDRDSSYNEQFF. CDR3 coding DNA: TGTGCCACCAGCGACCGGGACAGCTCCTACAATGAGCAGTTCTTC. Filled out from reference TRBV15 and TRBJ2-1, the complete variable domain reads DAMVIQNPRYQVTQFGKPVTLSCSQTLNHNVMYWYQQKSSQAPKLLFHYYDKDFNNEADTPDNFQSRRPNTSFCFLDIRSPGLGDTAMYLCATSDRDSSYNEQFFGPGTRLTVL.

The chain employs TRBV7-9 and TRBJ2-2, with D possibly being TRBD2 (5 bases). With 7 bases removed from V and 6 bases from J, the gap between germline ends came to 18 bases. This CDR3 is 15 amino acids long. In germline, CDR1 is SEHNR, CDR2 FQNEAQ (reference sequence). The CDR3 DNA is TGTGCCAGCACCCTTCGTTGGACTCTAGCCGGGGAGCTGTTTTTT. Its protein product is CASTLRWTLAGELFF.

This clone was found once. The chain employs TRBV5-1 and TRBJ2-7; 7 bases agree with TRBD2. Losses at the gene ends were 7 bases for V and 9 bases for J; bases not matched to a gene: 19. Germline assignment: CDR1 SGHRS and CDR2 YFSETQ. This CDR3 has 15 residues. The CDR3 DNA follows: TGCGCCAGCTCCCCACGGGAGGTATCGGATCGGGTGCAGTACTTC. Its translation: CASSPREVSDRVQYF.

V usage is TRBV15 and J usage is TRBJ2-1, with TRBD2 matching over 11 bases. Germline V gene sequence: CDR1 LNHNV, CDR2 YYDKDF (reference sequence). With V trimmed by 4 bases and J by 2 bases, 1 base remained unmatched. The length of the CDR3 is 15 residues. The CDR3 loop reads CATSISGRAYNEQFF. The DNA for the CDR3 is TGTGCCACCAGCATTAGCGGGAGGGCCTACAATGAGCAGTTCTTC.

The CDR3, as DNA: TGTGCCAGCAGCGGGGAGACAGGGAGGTATCAGCCCCAGCATTTT. Its translation is CASSGETGRYQPQHF. The chain combines TRBV27 with TRBJ1-5; 7 bases line up with TRBD1. The CDR3 has 15 amino acids. Germline lookup yields CDR1 MNHEY and CDR2 SMNVEV (reference sequence). The V segment lost 6 bases and the J segment 5 bases; nucleotides outside the gene matches: 10.

The chain combines TRBV6-5 with TRBJ1-1; weak D call: TRBD1 (6 bases). The CDR3 runs to 14 residues. V was trimmed by 8 bases and J by 1 base, leaving 14 bases between them. Germline lookup yields CDR1 MNHEY and CDR2 SVGAGI. The CDR3, as DNA: TGTGCCAGCCTGAGGGGACAAGAGAACACTGAAGCTTTCTTT. This sequence encodes CASLRGQENTEAFF.

This clone was recorded once. The J gene is TRBJ1-1, the V gene TRBV7-9, with TRBD1 as a possible D gene (6 bases). Trimming stripped 2 bases from V and 2 bases from J, with 24 bases between. Per the germline V gene, CDR1 is SEHNR and CDR2 is FQNEAQ (reference sequence). The CDR3 consists of 19 residues. In DNA form, the CDR3 reads TGTGCCAGCAGCTTAACCCCCCCCCTCCTGACAGGCTTTAACACTGAAGCTTTCTTT. It translates to CASSLTPPLLTGFNTEAFF.

The chain joins TRBV28 to TRBJ2-1; 8 nucleotides match TRBD2. Germline lookup yields CDR1 MDHEN and CDR2 SYDVKM. The V segment lost 2 bases and the J segment 7 bases; nucleotides outside the gene matches: 13. This CDR3 contains 17 residues. CDR3 nucleotides: TGTGCCAGCAGTTTAAGTCAGGCGGGGGGCTTCCGGAATGAGCAGTTCTTC. Translated: CASSLSQAGGFRNEQFF.

The chain couples TRBV6-5 to TRBJ2-1, with TRBD2 matching 9 bases. Trimming at V came to 3 bases and at J to 9 bases, leaving 9 bases not matched to a gene. Germline V gene data show CDR1 as MNHEY and CDR2 as SVGAGI. The CDR3 has 15 residues. The CDR3 coding sequence is TGTGCCAGCAGTTATAGACTAGCGGAGGGGGGTGAGCAGTTCTTC. Protein: CASSYRLAEGGEQFF.

This chain uses TRBV7-3 with TRBJ2-1, with 7 bases lining up with TRBD2. In germline, CDR1 is SGHTA, CDR2 FQGTGA. The CDR3 contains 14 residues. Trimming cost V 2 bases and J 5 bases; bases outside gene matches: 3. The CDR3 is CASSLASGNNEQFF. CDR3 sequence (DNA): TGTGCCAGCAGCTTAGCTAGCGGAAACAATGAGCAGTTCTTC.

This clone was recorded once. The chain has TRBV7-8 and TRBJ2-7; TRBD1 matches 7 bases. The CDR3 length is 14 residues. Germline V CDR1 and CDR2: SGHVS, FQNEAQ. The trim removed 6 bases at V and 0 bases at J, leaving 5 bases unmatched. CDR3 residues: CASRRRDSSYEQYF. Here the CDR3 DNA reads TGTGCCAGCAGGCGCAGGGACAGCTCCTACGAGCAGTACTTC.

The chain links TRBV27 to TRBJ2-7; 9 bases line up with TRBD1. CDR3 size: 15 residues. V was pared by 5 bases and J by 5 bases, with 10 bases of the junction left unmatched. Germline V lookup: CDR1 MNHEY, CDR2 SMNVEV (reference sequence). The DNA for the CDR3 is TGTGCCAGCAGTCTTTTCGGGACAGGGTCCCACGAGCAGTACTTC. Protein sequence: CASSLFGTGSHEQYF.

Here the CDR3 DNA reads TGTGCCAGCAGTGTAGCAGGCGGGAATGAGCAGTTCTTC. It is translated as CASSVAGGNEQFF. The chain carries TRBV2 and TRBJ2-1; maybe TRBD2 (5 bases). Trimming stripped 4 bases from V and 7 bases from J, with 11 bases between. Germline V gene data show CDR1 as SNHLY and CDR2 as FYNNEI. The CDR3 is made up of 13 amino acids.

This clone was observed a few times. This sequence joins TRBV10-1 and TRBJ2-3, with 8 bases fitting TRBD2. CDR1 and CDR2 from the germline V gene are WNHNN and SYGVQD (reference sequence). The CDR3 covers 15 residues. The V gene end was trimmed by 6 bases and the J gene end by 3 bases; junction bases not matched to a gene: 8. Here the CDR3 reads CASRLAGIWTDTQYF. The CDR3, as DNA: TGCGCCAGCAGGTTAGCGGGAATTTGGACAGATACGCAGTATTTT.

This chain joins TRBV6-6 and TRBJ1-2, with TRBD1 as a possible D gene (5 bases). With 2 bases removed from V and 6 bases from J, the gap between germline ends came to 16 bases. Germline values: CDR1 MNHNY, CDR2 SVGAGI (reference sequence). CDR3 length: 15 amino acids. As DNA, the CDR3 is TGTGCCAGCAGTTACCAGCAATCGGGGGTCGATGGCTACACCTTC. This encodes CASSYQQSGVDGYTF.

In this sample, this clone turned up a few times. The V and J genes are TRBV19 and TRBJ2-7, with D possibly being TRBD2 (5 bases). The V and J ends lost 5 bases and 3 bases respectively, with 17 bases between them. The CDR3 totals 15 residues. Germline-derived CDR1 and CDR2 are LNHDA and SQIVND (reference sequence). Here the CDR3 reads CASSGERTGNYEQYF. In nucleotides, the CDR3 is TGTGCCAGTAGTGGCGAGAGGACTGGAAACTACGAGCAGTACTTC. Full variable domain (missing parts from reference TRBV19 and TRBJ2-7): DGGITQSPKYLFRKEGQNVTLSCEQNLNHDAMYWYRQDPGQGLRLIYYSQIVNDFQKGDIAEGYSVSREKKESFPLTVTSAQKNPTAFYLCASSGERTGNYEQYFGPGTRLTVT.

About this clone: This CDR3 is missing its conserved last phenylalanine or tryptophan, likely due to a read error. The DNA is left out, because the CDR3 cannot be placed on it with certainty; the CDR3 is given as TCRdb lists it. The V call is TRBV6-4, the J call TRBJ2-7; the table's D call, TRBD2, was not checked against the DNA. The length of the CDR3 is 11 amino acids, counting both ends. Per the germline V gene, CDR1 is MRHNA and CDR2 is SNTAGT. The CDR3 region is CASSDFPRDRI.

The chain has TRBV7-2 and TRBJ1-2; D not certain. V was trimmed by 5 bases and J by 4 bases, leaving 8 bases between them. This CDR3 region has 12 residues. Germline V gene lookup returns CDR1 SGHTA and CDR2 FQGNSA. Written as DNA, the CDR3 is TGTGCCAGCAGCCCGGGGTCCTATGGCTACACCTTC. It codes for CASSPGSYGYTF.

The rearrangement joins TRBV27 to TRBJ2-5; perhaps TRBD2 as D (5 bases). This CDR3 has 13 amino acids. The ends were cut back, 5 bases at V and 2 bases at J, with 9 bases in the middle. Per the germline V gene, CDR1 is MNHEY and CDR2 is SMNVEV (reference sequence). CDR3 residues: CASSQRRQETQYF. The CDR3 coding sequence is TGTGCCAGCAGTCAGCGGAGACAAGAGACCCAGTACTTC.

In its sample, this clone was seen a few times. The rearrangement links TRBV6-1 to TRBJ2-3; D remains unclear. The CDR3 loop spans 14 amino acids. CDR1 and CDR2 from the germline V gene are MNHNS and SASEGT. The V and J ends lost 2 bases and 3 bases respectively, with 9 bases between them. The chain's CDR3 is CASSEMAGTDTQYF. The CDR3 DNA reads as TGTGCCAGCAGTGAAATGGCAGGAACAGATACGCAGTATTTT.

This chain uses TRBV7-2 with TRBJ2-5; D is unresolved. The CDR3 extends over 14 amino acids. Per the germline V gene, CDR1 is SGHTA and CDR2 is FQGNSA. Between the trimmed V and J ends, which lost 4 bases and 5 bases, there was a span of 14 bases. The CDR3 reads CASSSYSLGETQYF. DNA for the CDR3: TGTGCCAGCAGCTCCTATAGCCTCGGGGAGACCCAGTACTTC.

The CDR3 loop reads CASSVGGIKDTQYF. The CDR3, as DNA: TGTGCCAGCAGCGTGGGAGGTATCAAAGATACGCAGTATTTT. The rearrangement uses TRBV9 and TRBJ2-3; possible D gene TRBD2, 6 bases. Trimming stripped 2 bases from V and 5 bases from J, with 12 bases between. The length of the CDR3 is 14 residues. CDR1 and CDR2 from the germline V gene are SGDLS and YYNGEE. Based on the CDR3 plus reference TRBV9 and TRBJ2-3, the full variable domain is DSGVTQTPKHLITATGQRVTLRCSPRSGDLSVYWYQQSLDQGLQFLIQYYNGEERAKGNILERFSAQQFPDLHSELNLSSLELGDSALYFCASSVGGIKDTQYFGPGTRLTVL.

The chain carries TRBV29-1 and TRBJ2-3; TRBD2 aligns across 13 bases. The length of the CDR3 is 15 residues. Trimming took 7 bases from V and 5 from J; bases not matched to a gene: 9. CDR1 SQVTM and CDR2 ANQGSEA come from the germline V gene. Here the CDR3 reads CSANPGTSGKDTQYF. CDR3 DNA: TGCAGCGCCAACCCCGGGACTAGCGGGAAAGATACGCAGTATTTT.

This clone appeared once. The chain employs TRBV10-3 and TRBJ2-7, with D tentatively TRBD2 (5 bases). Germline-derived CDR1 and CDR2 are ENHRY and SYGVKD. The CDR3 contains 13 residues. V lost 2 bases and J 3 bases, leaving 8 bases between the germline ends. CDR3 sequence: CAISEGSVYEQYF. CDR3 sequence (DNA): TGTGCCATCAGTGAGGGTAGCGTCTACGAGCAGTACTTC.

The rearrangement links TRBV27 to TRBJ2-5; D ambiguous. Per the germline V gene, CDR1 is MNHEY and CDR2 is SMNVEV (reference sequence). Trimming pared 3 bases from V and 2 bases from J, leaving 7 bases between. The CDR3 has 13 residues. CDR3 nucleotides: TGTGCCAGCAGTTTTAGTCCGCAAGAGACCCAGTACTTC. Protein product: CASSFSPQETQYF.

This chain links TRBV9 with TRBJ2-7, with TRBD2 identical over 8 bases. Germline CDR1 and CDR2: SGDLS and YYNGEE. Trimming took 2 bases from V and 6 from J; bases not matched to a gene: 4. The CDR3 contains 13 residues. The CDR3 region is CASSVRGGGEQYF. CDR3 nucleotides: TGTGCCAGCAGCGTTCGGGGGGGCGGCGAGCAGTACTTC. Drawing the rest from reference TRBV9 and TRBJ2-7, the complete variable domain is DSGVTQTPKHLITATGQRVTLRCSPRSGDLSVYWYQQSLDQGLQFLIQYYNGEERAKGNILERFSAQQFPDLHSELNLSSLELGDSALYFCASSVRGGGEQYFGPGTRLTVT.

This chain joins TRBV18 and TRBJ1-3, with a weak D call TRBD1 (6 bases). The CDR3 consists of 15 residues. Trimming shortened V by 3 bases and J by 8 bases, and 17 bases separated the two germline ends. CDR1 KGHSH and CDR2 LQKENI come from the germline V gene. The CDR3 nucleotides read TGTGCCAGCTCACCTAACGGACAGTATGGGTACACCATATATTTT. This encodes CASSPNGQYGYTIYF.